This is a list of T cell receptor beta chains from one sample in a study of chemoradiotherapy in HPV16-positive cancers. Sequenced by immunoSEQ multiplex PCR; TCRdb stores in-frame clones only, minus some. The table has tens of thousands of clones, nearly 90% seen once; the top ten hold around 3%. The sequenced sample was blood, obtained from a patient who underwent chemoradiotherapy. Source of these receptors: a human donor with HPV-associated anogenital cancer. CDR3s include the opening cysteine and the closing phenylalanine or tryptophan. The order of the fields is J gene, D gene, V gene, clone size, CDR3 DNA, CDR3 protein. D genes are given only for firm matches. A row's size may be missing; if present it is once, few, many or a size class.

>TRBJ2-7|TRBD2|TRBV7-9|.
TGTGCCAGCAGCTTTGCTAGCGGTTATAGCGAGCAGTACTTC
CASSFASGYSEQYF
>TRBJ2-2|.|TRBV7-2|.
TGTGCCAGCAGCTTAGCGCACGGGGAGCTGTTTTTT
CASSLAHGELFF
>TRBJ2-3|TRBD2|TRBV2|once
TGTGCCAGCAGTGACCCCTTAGCGGGGGGGATGCTCGGGACAGATACGCAGTATTTT
CASSDPLAGGMLGTDTQYF
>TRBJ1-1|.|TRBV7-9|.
TGTGCCAGCAGCTTAGCGGGAGAGAACACTGAAGCTTTCTTT
CASSLAGENTEAFF
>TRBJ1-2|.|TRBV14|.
TGTGCCAGCAGCCAAGAGGACCGGACATACTATGGCTACACCTTC
CASSQEDRTYYGYTF
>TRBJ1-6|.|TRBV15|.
TGTGCCACCAGCAGAGAGATCAGGGCGGATAATTCACCCCTCCACTTT
CATSREIRADNSPLHF
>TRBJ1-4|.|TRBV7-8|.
TGTGCCAGCAGCTTATTTCAGGGTAGTGAAAAACTGTTTTTT
CASSLFQGSEKLFF
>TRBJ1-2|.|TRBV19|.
TGTGCCAGTAGTAAGGAACCTCATGGCTACACCTTC
CASSKEPHGYTF
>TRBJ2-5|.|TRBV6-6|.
TGTGCCAGCAGGCTACTGGACAACCTCGCGGAGACCCAGTACTTC
CASRLLDNLAETQYF
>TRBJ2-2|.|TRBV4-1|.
TGCGCCAGCAGCCAAGATAGGTGGGCCCGGAACACCGGGGAGCTGTTTTTT
CASSQDRWARNTGELFF
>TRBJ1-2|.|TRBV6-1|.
TGTGCCAGCAGTGAACGGGCGGGGGGTCTCTATGGCTACACCTTC
CASSERAGGLYGYTF
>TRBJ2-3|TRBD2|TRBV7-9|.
TGTGCCCATTCTAGCGGGGAGCTAGATACGCAGTATTTT
CAHSSGELDTQYF
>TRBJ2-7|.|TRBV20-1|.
TGCAGTGCTAGAGATGGTTACGAGCAGTACTTC
CSARDGYEQYF
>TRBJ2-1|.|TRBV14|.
TGTGCCAGCAGCCAAGATTACGGGCTGGGGTATAGGGAGCAGTTCTTC
CASSQDYGLGYREQFF
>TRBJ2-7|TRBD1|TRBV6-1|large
TGTGCCAGCAGTGAAGCGGGGACAGGGGCTAGCGAGCAGTACTTC
CASSEAGTGASEQYF
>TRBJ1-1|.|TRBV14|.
TGTGCCAGCAGCCATTTGGGTCGGGCCTTGAGCACTGAAGCTTTCTTT
CASSHLGRALSTEAFF
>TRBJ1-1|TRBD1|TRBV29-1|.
TGCAGCGTTGATGTACGGACAGGGGTATTCATGAACACTGAAGCTTTCTTT
CSVDVRTGVFMNTEAFF
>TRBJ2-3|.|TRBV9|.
TGTGCCAGCAGCGTAGTTGGGGGCTCTGTAACAGATACGCAGTATTTT
CASSVVGGSVTDTQYF
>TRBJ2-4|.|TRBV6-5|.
TGTGCCAGCCTTGGACGGGGAAACATTCAGTACTTC
CASLGRGNIQYF